This T cell receptor (beta chain) was identified during a study of blood T cell repertoires in COVID-19. Overall study: Nucleic acid was either cDNA or gDNA, and it came from T cells, B-cell-depleted T cells, or PBMCs.

In the study's own analysis: Using reference gene primer amplification, nucleated cell counts were estimated. Assay: immunoSEQ multiplex PCR; the TCRdb copy retains only in-frame clones and omits some. For V, J and clone size, that table is used; D and trimming come from the DNA. In the table there are more than 300,000 clones, under 95% of which are singletons. The CDR3 runs 14 residues. Trimming took 4 bases from V and 4 from J, leaving 11 bases between them. Germline CDR1 and CDR2: LGHNT and FRNRAP. The clonotype was recovered from a woman younger than 35 who had recovered from COVID-19. This chain joins TRBV12-5 and TRBJ2-1; D is unresolved. The sample taken for sequencing was peripheral blood. CDR3 DNA sequence: TGTGCTAGTGGTTCTATGGCGGCATACAATGAGCAGTTCTTC. Its protein is CASGSMAAYNEQFF. The variable domain in full, completed from reference TRBV12-5 and TRBJ2-1, reads DARVTQTPRHKVTEMGQEVTMRCQPILGHNTVFWYRQTMMQGLELLAYFRNRAPLDDSGMPKDRFSAEMPDATLATLKIQPSEPRDSAVYFCASGSMAAYNEQFFGPGTRLTVL.